This T cell receptor (beta chain) was observed in a study of blood T cell repertoires in COVID-19. TCRdb's table, derived via immunoSEQ multiplex PCR, lists solely in-frame clones and lacks some. In the table there are around 71,000 clones, about 80% of which are singletons. Seattle patients were enrolled while actively infected and followed longitudinally. The germline gives CDR1 LNHDA, CDR2 SQIVND (reference sequence). V was clipped by 3 bases and J by 8 bases, with 13 bases between them. The CDR3 is made up of 14 amino acids. The rearrangement joins TRBV19 to TRBJ1-4, with D possibly being TRBD1 (6 bases). This receptor was identified in a young man with COVID-19, enrolled during active disease. The specimen was peripheral blood. The CDR3 DNA sequence: TGTGCCAGTAGTATCAGGGGATCATTCGAAAAACTGTTTTTT. Protein product: CASSIRGSFEKLFF. Full variable domain (outside the CDR3, taken from reference TRBV19 and TRBJ1-4): DGGITQSPKYLFRKEGQNVTLSCEQNLNHDAMYWYRQDPGQGLRLIYYSQIVNDFQKGDIAEGYSVSREKKESFPLTVTSAQKNPTAFYLCASSIRGSFEKLFFGSGTQLSVL.